The 32 T cell receptor beta chains in this list originate from one sample, sequenced in a study of identical twins. In TCRdb, the 5' RACE reads were re-called with MiXCR into one record per CDR3 protein. The sample lists nearly 650,000 distinct CDR3 sequences, just over 7% occurring once. These records were also assigned to another study, of yellow fever vaccine responses in identical twins.

The material sequenced was PBMCs. These receptors came from a woman under 30 in good health.

This clonotype was detected only a few times. The V and J genes are TRBV6-1 and TRBJ2-1; 8 bases are a match to TRBD2. The CDR3 loop spans 17 amino acids. V trimming: 7 bases; J trimming: 0 bases; junction bases outside the gene matches: 11. Germline-derived CDR1 and CDR2 are MNHNS and SASEGT. CDR3 loop: CASTQTSGYSSYNEQFF. In DNA form, the CDR3 reads TGTGCCAGCACCCAAACTAGCGGATATAGCTCCTACAATGAGCAGTTCTTC.

This clonotype was seen just once. The rearrangement links TRBV24-1 to TRBJ2-1; 8 bases agree with TRBD1. CDR3 size: 14 residues. The germline CDR1 and CDR2 sequences are KGHDR and SFDVKD. V trimming: 0 bases; J trimming: 10 bases; junction bases outside the gene matches: 4. The CDR3 protein is CATSDLGRGPEQFF. The CDR3 coding sequence is TGTGCCACCAGTGATTTGGGCAGGGGGCCAGAGCAGTTCTTC.

This clonotype was observed many times. The V gene is TRBV24-1, the J gene TRBJ1-1; D gene unclear. Germline lookup yields CDR1 KGHDR and CDR2 SFDVKD. The CDR3 sequence is 13 residues long. V was trimmed by 6 bases and J by 3 bases, leaving 10 bases between them. The CDR3 DNA reads as TGTGCCACCAGTCTAGGGTCTCACACTGAAGCTTTCTTT. This codes for CATSLGSHTEAFF.

This clonotype was observed a handful of times. The V gene is TRBV7-8, the J gene TRBJ2-1; 9 bases agree with TRBD1. J lost 5 bases, V lost 0 bases, and 5 bases had no gene match. Per germline, CDR1 SGHVS and CDR2 FQNEAQ. This CDR3 is built from 16 residues. The CDR3 DNA follows: TGTGCCAGCAGCTTAGCAAGGACAGGGGTCCACAATGAGCAGTTCTTC. This sequence encodes CASSLARTGVHNEQFF.

V and J are TRBV29-1 and TRBJ2-1; 12 bases map to TRBD2. Germline V CDR1 and CDR2: SQVTM, ANQGSEA. There are 16 residues in the CDR3. V was clipped by 5 bases and J by 2 bases; unmatched bases: 7. Here the CDR3 DNA reads TGCAGCGTTCTCGGGGCTAGCGGGAGGGCCTACAATGAGCAGTTCTTC. It is translated as CSVLGASGRAYNEQFF.

In its sample, this clonotype was seen a few times. V usage is TRBV7-2 and J usage is TRBJ2-5; no reliable D call. Germline values: CDR1 SGHTA, CDR2 FQGNSA. CDR3 size: 15 residues. V was shortened by 1 base and J by 1 base, with 10 bases between the two germline ends. The CDR3 loop is CASSLGLYIQETQYF. The CDR3 bases are TGTGCCAGCAGCTTAGGTCTCTACATCCAAGAGACCCAGTACTTC.

This clonotype has only a few counts. The genes are TRBV9 and TRBJ2-2; D could derive from TRBD1 or TRBD2 (5 bases each). Germline loops: CDR1 SGDLS, CDR2 YYNGEE. CDR3 length: 15 amino acids. V gave up 4 bases and J gave up 7 bases, with 17 bases separating them. This CDR3 is CASSPWGEGNGELFF. CDR3 sequence (DNA): TGTGCCAGCAGCCCCTGGGGCGAGGGGAACGGGGAGCTGTTTTTT.

As DNA, the CDR3 is TGCGCCAGCAGCTTGCTTATGTCAGCCCAAGAGACCCAGTACTTC. Amino acid sequence: CASSLLMSAQETQYF. The V and J genes are TRBV5-1 and TRBJ2-5, with unresolved D. CDR3 length equals 15 residues. Germline V lookup: CDR1 SGHRS, CDR2 YFSETQ. Deletions cut 1 base from V and 1 base from J, with 11 bases between.

This clonotype was seen a handful of times. This chain joins TRBV12-3 or TRBV12-4 and TRBJ2-5; a possible D gene is TRBD1 (7 bases). This CDR3 is built from 15 residues. V lost 3 bases and J 5 bases, leaving 16 bases between the germline ends. CDR3 in DNA: TGTGCCAGCAGTTTTAACCTGCAGGGGGGTGAGACCCAGTACTTC. Translating it yields CASSFNLQGGETQYF.

This clonotype was counted at least ten times. The rearrangement joins TRBV12-3 or TRBV12-4 to TRBJ2-1; TRBD2 matches 11 bases. The V and J ends lost 6 bases and 5 bases, in that order; junction bases with no gene match: 6. CDR3 length: 15 residues. CDR3 loop: CASSATSGGNNEQFF. The DNA of the CDR3 is TGTGCCAGCAGCGCCACTAGCGGGGGCAACAATGAGCAGTTCTTC.

This clonotype was seen a few times. The rearrangement uses TRBV5-1 and TRBJ1-2; D might be TRBD1 (6 bases). V lost 0 bases, J lost 3 bases, and 12 bases lay in between. This CDR3 contains 15 residues. Germline V gives CDR1 SGHRS, CDR2 YFSETQ. CDR3 region: CASSLEDRQHYGYTF. The DNA of the CDR3 is TGCGCCAGCAGCTTGGAGGACAGACAGCACTATGGCTACACCTTC.

CDR3 residues: CASSSQRVGNTEAFF. CDR3 nucleotide sequence: TGTGCCAGCAGCTCGCAGAGGGTCGGGAACACTGAAGCTTTCTTT. The chain couples TRBV11-2 to TRBJ1-1, with no clear D. The CDR3 covers 15 residues. V lost 4 bases and J 1 base, leaving 13 bases between the germline ends. Germline lookup yields CDR1 SGHAT and CDR2 FQNNGV.

This clonotype has more than one count but fewer than ten. The V and J genes are TRBV5-1 and TRBJ2-1; 8 nucleotides agree with TRBD2. The V and J ends lost 5 bases and 7 bases, in that order; junction bases with no gene match: 20. The CDR3 runs to 18 residues. Germline V gives CDR1 SGHRS, CDR2 YFSETQ. CDR3: CASRLGLAGSKLDNEQFF. The CDR3 coding sequence is TGCGCCAGCAGACTAGGCCTAGCGGGCTCGAAACTCGATAATGAGCAGTTCTTC. The full variable domain, in which reference TRBV5-1 and TRBJ2-1 provide the parts outside the CDR3, is KAGVTQTPRYLIKTRGQQVTLSCSPISGHRSVSWYQQTPGQGLQFLFEYFSETQRNKGNFPGRFSGRQFSNSRSEMNVSTLELGDSALYLCASRLGLAGSKLDNEQFFGPGTRLTVL.

This clonotype has at least ten counts. The V call is TRBV20-1, the J call TRBJ2-2; D gene ambiguous. Germline V CDR1 and CDR2: DFQATT, SNEGSKA (reference sequence). Between the trimmed V and J ends, which lost 4 bases and 4 bases, there was a span of 10 bases. The CDR3 is 13 residues long. This CDR3 reads CSATNPSTGELFF. In DNA form, the CDR3 reads TGCAGTGCTACCAATCCGTCCACCGGGGAGCTGTTTTTT.

This clonotype was seen a few times. The J gene is TRBJ1-3, the V gene TRBV3-1; tentative D call: TRBD1 (5 bases). This CDR3 is built from 14 residues. CDR1 LGHDT and CDR2 YNNKEL come from the germline V gene (reference sequence). With 7 bases removed from V and 0 bases from J, the gap between germline ends came to 10 bases. For the CDR3, the DNA is TGTGCCAGCACCTCGACAGCCTCTGGAAACACCATATATTTT. This sequence encodes CASTSTASGNTIYF.

DNA for the CDR3: TGTGCCAGCCCTCAGGAGGGCGCCTCCTACGAGCAGTACTTC. Amino acid sequence: CASPQEGASYEQYF. This sequence joins TRBV27 and TRBJ2-7; maybe TRBD2 (6 bases). This CDR3 region has 14 residues. The V end lost 8 bases, the J end lost 0 bases, and 14 bases lay between the germline ends. Germline assignment: CDR1 MNHEY and CDR2 SMNVEV (reference sequence).

This clonotype has only a few counts. The chain carries TRBV7-2 and TRBJ2-1, with 9 bases identical to TRBD1. Losses at the gene ends were 5 bases for V and 2 bases for J; bases not matched to a gene: 7. The CDR3 covers 16 residues. Germline values: CDR1 SGHTA, CDR2 FQGNSA. DNA of the CDR3: TGTGCCAGCAGCCCTGCGACAGGGGGGGCCTACAATGAGCAGTTCTTC. Amino acid sequence: CASSPATGGAYNEQFF.

The V call is TRBV27, the J call TRBJ2-3, with D perhaps given as TRBD1 or TRBD2 (5 bases each). V lost 3 bases and J 4 bases, leaving 14 bases between the germline ends. Germline values: CDR1 MNHEY, CDR2 SMNVEV (reference sequence). The CDR3 runs to 15 residues. The CDR3 DNA reads TGTGCCAGCAGTTTTCAGGGAGTTCCCCCAGATACGCAGTATTTT. Amino acids: CASSFQGVPPDTQYF.

This clonotype was picked up a small number of times. V and J are TRBV20-1 and TRBJ2-2, with D possibly matching TRBD2 (7 bases). The CDR3 is made up of 15 amino acids. V lost 6 bases, J lost 7 bases, and 21 bases lay in between. Germline CDR1 reads DFQATT; CDR2 reads SNEGSKA (reference sequence). CDR3 sequence reads: CSAQDLRGLDGELFF. CDR3 coding DNA: TGCAGTGCCCAAGACTTGCGGGGGCTCGACGGGGAGCTGTTTTTT.

This clonotype was counted between two and nine times. The V gene is TRBV3-1, the J gene TRBJ2-3; TRBD1 might be the D (5 bases). Germline CDR1 LGHDT, CDR2 YNNKEL (reference sequence). Trimming took 2 bases from V and 5 from J, leaving 17 bases between them. The CDR3 has 16 amino acids. The CDR3 sequence is CASSQIPQGKVDTQYF. CDR3 DNA sequence: TGTGCCAGCAGCCAAATCCCCCAGGGCAAGGTAGATACGCAGTATTTT.

This chain links TRBV2 with TRBJ2-4; D gene unclear. The CDR3 is made up of 17 amino acids. V was pared by 0 bases and J by 0 bases, with 12 bases between. CDR1 and CDR2 from the germline V gene are SNHLY and FYNNEI. CDR3 bases: TGTGCCAGCAGTGAAGCAGTCAAGGAACTAGCCAAAAACATTCAGTACTTC. Its protein product is CASSEAVKELAKNIQYF.

A remark on this clonotype: At one end, the junction sequence differs from germline, possibly due to a read error. The V gene is TRBV3-1, the J gene TRBJ1-2, with no clear D. Germline CDR1 is LGHDT and CDR2 is YNNKEL (reference sequence). The CDR3 sequence is 16 residues long. CDR3 bases: TGTACCAGCAGCAACGTTGTTCTCCGAGACGAACGGGGCTACACCTTC. Its protein is CTSSNVVLRDERGYTF.

The J gene is TRBJ2-5, the V gene TRBV7-3, with D perhaps matching TRBD1 (5 bases). The germline V gene has CDR1 SGHTA and CDR2 FQGTGA. Between the trimmed V and J ends, which lost 2 bases and 4 bases, there was a span of 17 bases. There are 16 residues in the CDR3. DNA of the CDR3: TGTGCCAGCAGCTTATCTGGCCTAGGGGTGGGAGAGACCCAGTACTTC. The encoded protein is CASSLSGLGVGETQYF. The whole variable domain, remainder taken from reference TRBV7-3 and TRBJ2-5, is GAGVSQTPSNKVTEKGKYVELRCDPISGHTALYWYRQSLGQGPEFLIYFQGTGAADDSGLPNDRFFAVRPEGSVSTLKIQRTERGDSAVYLCASSLSGLGVGETQYFGPGTRLLVL.

This clonotype was recorded many times. The chain joins TRBV7-9 to TRBJ2-1; a weak D match, TRBD2 (6 bases). CDR1 is SEHNR, CDR2 FQNEAQ, per germline (reference sequence). Trimming removed 1 base at V and 8 bases at J, with 15 bases between. This CDR3 has 15 amino acids. The CDR3 loop reads CASSLVSWEVDEQFF. DNA of the CDR3: TGTGCCAGCAGCTTAGTATCCTGGGAGGTCGATGAGCAGTTCTTC.

This clonotype was counted at least ten times. The J gene is TRBJ2-3, the V gene TRBV12-3 or TRBV12-4, with 7 bases that match TRBD1. The CDR3 is made up of 15 amino acids. Germline trimming cut 5 bases from V and 1 base from J; bases unmatched to any gene: 6. CDR3 protein: CASSGNRGRTDTQYF. The CDR3 coding sequence is TGTGCCAGCAGTGGTAACAGGGGCCGCACAGATACGCAGTATTTT.

In its sample, this clonotype was seen a few times. V gene TRBV7-8 combines with J gene TRBJ2-3; perhaps TRBD2 as D (6 bases). Per germline, CDR1 SGHVS and CDR2 FQNEAQ. This CDR3 is 12 amino acids long. V lost 3 bases and J 11 bases, leaving 12 bases between the germline ends. The chain's CDR3 is CASSFVLGGQYF. Written as DNA, the CDR3 is TGTGCCAGCAGCTTCGTCCTCGGGGGGCAGTATTTT.

V usage is TRBV9 and J usage is TRBJ2-5, with D possibly called TRBD1 or TRBD2 (6 bases each). The CDR3 spans 18 residues. CDR1 is SGDLS and CDR2 is YYNGEE in the germline V gene. Trimming cost V 4 bases and J 1 base, with 23 bases left between them. The CDR3 sequence is CASSPDFRGGEIQETQYF. The CDR3, as DNA: TGTGCCAGCAGCCCGGACTTCAGGGGAGGCGAAATCCAAGAGACCCAGTACTTC. Full variable domain (missing parts from reference TRBV9 and TRBJ2-5): DSGVTQTPKHLITATGQRVTLRCSPRSGDLSVYWYQQSLDQGLQFLIQYYNGEERAKGNILERFSAQQFPDLHSELNLSSLELGDSALYFCASSPDFRGGEIQETQYFGPGTRLLVL.

This clonotype showed up many times. The chain uses TRBV21-1 and TRBJ2-6. TRBV21-1 is classified as a pseudogene. The CDR3 has 13 residues. CDR3: CASSKEGANVLTF. CDR3 coding DNA: TGTGCCAGCAGCAAAGAAGGGGCCAACGTCCTGACTTTC.

V and J are TRBV6-1 and TRBJ2-7; TRBD1 aligns across 10 bases. J gave up 3 bases and V 1 base, and 3 bases lay outside the gene matches. The CDR3 runs to 15 residues. Germline CDR1 is MNHNS and CDR2 is SASEGT. The CDR3 loop reads CASSEEDRGLYEQYF. The CDR3 DNA reads as TGTGCCAGCAGTGAAGAAGACAGGGGGCTCTACGAGCAGTACTTC.

This clonotype was counted a few times. This chain connects TRBV5-1 to TRBJ2-3; D unresolved. Germline CDR1 reads SGHRS; CDR2 reads YFSETQ. The ends were cut back, 3 bases at V and 0 bases at J, with 8 bases in the middle. The CDR3 runs 14 residues. CDR3 DNA: TGCGCCAGCAGCTGGAGCGACAGCACAGATACGCAGTATTTT. It translates to CASSWSDSTDTQYF. The variable domain in full, completed from reference TRBV5-1 and TRBJ2-3, reads KAGVTQTPRYLIKTRGQQVTLSCSPISGHRSVSWYQQTPGQGLQFLFEYFSETQRNKGNFPGRFSGRQFSNSRSEMNVSTLELGDSALYLCASSWSDSTDTQYFGPGTRLTVL.

The chain uses TRBV5-6 and TRBJ2-1; 9 nucleotides line up with TRBD2. This CDR3 comprises 16 residues. The V gene end was trimmed by 0 bases and the J gene end by 7 bases; junction bases not matched to a gene: 8. Germline V CDR1 and CDR2: SGHDT, YYEEEE. CDR3 in amino acids: CASSLVAGGWRNEQFF. CDR3 bases: TGTGCCAGCAGCTTGGTGGCGGGAGGGTGGAGGAATGAGCAGTTCTTC.

This clonotype came up a few times. This chain connects TRBV20-1 to TRBJ2-7, with D uncertain. With 0 bases removed from V and 1 base from J, the gap between germline ends came to 10 bases. The CDR3 loop spans 14 amino acids. Germline values: CDR1 DFQATT, CDR2 SNEGSKA (reference sequence). The CDR3 bases are TGCAGTGCTAGAGATCACGCGGATTCCTACGAGCAGTACTTC. Protein: CSARDHADSYEQYF.